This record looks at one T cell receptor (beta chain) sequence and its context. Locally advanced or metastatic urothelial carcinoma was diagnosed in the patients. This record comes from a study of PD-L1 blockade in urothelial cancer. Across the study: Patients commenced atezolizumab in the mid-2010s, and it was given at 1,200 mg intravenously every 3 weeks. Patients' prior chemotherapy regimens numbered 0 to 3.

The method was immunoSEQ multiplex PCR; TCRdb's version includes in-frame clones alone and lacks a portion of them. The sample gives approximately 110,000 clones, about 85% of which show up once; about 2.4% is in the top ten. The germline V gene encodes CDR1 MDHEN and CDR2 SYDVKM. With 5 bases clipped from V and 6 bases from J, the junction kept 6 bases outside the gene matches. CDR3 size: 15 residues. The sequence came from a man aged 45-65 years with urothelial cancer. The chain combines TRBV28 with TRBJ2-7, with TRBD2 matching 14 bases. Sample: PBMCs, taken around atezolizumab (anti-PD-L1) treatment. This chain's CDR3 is CASSVPGLAGVEQYF. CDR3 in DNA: TGTGCCAGCAGTGTGCCGGGACTAGCGGGAGTCGAGCAGTACTTC.